This T cell receptor (beta chain) is drawn from a study of post-analysis software for immune sequencing data. Study in general: Relapsing-remitting, secondary progressive and progressive-relapsing multiple sclerosis courses were included. Findings of the study overall: People with multiple sclerosis had a significantly lower normalized Chao1 diversity than controls did. There were a few TRBV segments more frequent in patients than controls, and TRBV5-6, TRBV5-1 and TRBV20-1 were among them.

Remarks on this clonotype: What it recognizes is unknown.

Unique molecular identifiers tagged the TCR beta cDNA libraries. TCRdb reprocessed the PCR reads via MiXCR and lists one record per CDR3 protein. In the table there are roughly 570,000 distinct CDR3 sequences, around a third of which are singletons. The germline CDR1 and CDR2 sequences are MNHNS and SASEGT. Between the trimmed V and J ends, which lost 8 bases and 2 bases, there was a span of 12 bases. CDR3 length: 13 residues. What was sequenced was blood. The V gene is TRBV6-1, the J gene TRBJ1-1; D is uncertain. The sequence came from a girl younger than 18 with multiple sclerosis. CDR3 region: CASGREENTEAFF. The CDR3 region has the DNA TGTGCCAGCGGTAGGGAGGAAAACACTGAAGCTTTCTTT.